Listed here are 3 T cell receptor beta chains from one sample, sequenced in a study of blood T cells in healthy people across ages. The second PCR ran about 6 to 12 cycles with a sample-barcoded 5' primer and J-beta primers. TCRdb redid the calling of the 5' RACE reads with MiXCR, one entry per CDR3 protein. Of 700,000 to 850,000 distinct CDR3 sequences detected, about 37% appear once; the ten largest clones hold 10% to 15%. Material for sequencing was blood. The receptors derive from a man aged 18 to 30 in good health.

V gene TRBV4-3 combines with J gene TRBJ2-1, with D possibly being TRBD1 (8 bases). This CDR3 comprises 16 residues. Trimming shortened V by 4 bases and J by 13 bases, and 26 bases separated the two germline ends. CDR1 and CDR2 from the germline V gene are LGHNA and YSLEER. Written as DNA, the CDR3 is TGCGCCAGCAGCCTCCGGGGGGACAGGAGTCAAGAGACCCAGTTCTTC. As protein: CASSLRGDRSQETQFF.

The V call is TRBV4-2, the J call TRBJ2-5; D gene unclear. V was trimmed by 1 base and J by 2 bases, leaving 8 bases between them. CDR1 LGHNA and CDR2 YNFKEQ come from the germline V gene. The CDR3 has 14 residues. The CDR3, as DNA: TGTGCCAGCAGCCAAGGAAAGGGACAAGAGACCCAGTACTTC. This encodes CASSQGKGQETQYF.

The genes are TRBV19 and TRBJ2-6, with D unclear. Germline V gene data show CDR1 as LNHDA and CDR2 as SQIVND (reference sequence). The ends were cut back, 9 bases at V and 0 bases at J, with 15 bases in the middle. The CDR3 consists of 16 residues. CDR3 nucleotide sequence: TGTGCCAGCCGGTATGAAGCTCTCTCTGGGGCCAACGTCCTGACTTTC. Its protein is CASRYEALSGANVLTF.